This T cell receptor (beta chain) was sequenced for a study of radiotherapy plus CTLA-4 blockade in lung cancer. Study-wide context: Among enrolled patients, 15% to 20% responded and less than 40% achieved disease control.

This CDR3 has 19 residues. Germline trimming cut 4 bases from V and 8 bases from J; bases unmatched to any gene: 19. The germline CDR1 and CDR2 sequences are MGHRA and YSYEKL. The table came from immunoSEQ multiplex PCR; TCRdb's copy has only in-frame clones and leaves some out. The sample has around 78,000 clones; 60% to 85% are singletons. This sequence originates from a human donor with non-small cell lung cancer who had a partial response to radiotherapy plus ipilimumab. Some clones in this sample may be carry-over from other donors' samples. Sequences were derived from peripheral blood, sampled from a patient treated with radiotherapy plus ipilimumab. This sequence joins TRBV4-1 and TRBJ2-1, with 11 nucleotides matching TRBD2. CDR3 protein: CASSRTVSLAGGPLDEQFF. As DNA, the CDR3 is TGCGCCAGCAGCCGAACCGTAAGTTTAGCGGGAGGGCCGTTGGATGAGCAGTTCTTC.